This T cell receptor (beta chain) was found in a study of T cells in Graves' hyperthyroidism and ophthalmopathy. The V gene's germline CDR1 is SGHDN and CDR2 FVKESK. The V end was cut by 2 bases, the J end by 2 bases, with 10 bases between. This CDR3 is 14 amino acids long. This clonotype was seen a few times. Authors of the study amplified TCR beta CDR3 regions from RNA transcripts. With the HTBI primer set, the TCR CDR3 went through a first round of RT-PCR. TCRdb processed the multiplex PCR reads anew with MiXCR; each CDR3 protein has one entry. The repertoire has about 520,000 distinct CDR3 sequences, around a quarter of them found once; the top ten carry 10% to 12%.

The sample comprised blood. This TCR was sampled from a woman aged 25 to 39 with Graves' ophthalmopathy. J is TRBJ2-7 and V is TRBV14, with D tentatively TRBD2 (5 bases). The CDR3 coding sequence is TGTGCCAGCAGCCAACAACGGGGTCCCTACGAGCAGTACTTC. Its protein product is CASSQQRGPYEQYF.